These T cell receptor beta chains were read from a single sample in a study of naive and memory T cell subsets. MiXCR, run by TCRdb on the UMI-ligation and nested PCR reads, gives a single entry per CDR3 protein. The sample lists tens of thousands of distinct CDR3 sequences; around 13% were seen once. Sequenced material: central memory CD4+ T cells from blood. Every receptor here comes from a human donor in good health. Each CDR3 is given with its conserved first and last residue. Fields, in order: V gene, J gene, clone size, D gene, CDR3 DNA, CDR3 protein. D genes are given only for firm matches. Size is stated for part of the rows, as once, few or many counts, or as a class when the clone is expanded.

TRBV10-3	TRBJ1-2	-	-	TGTGCCACCCAAGAGACCGGGAGGGAGGACTATGGCTACACCTTC	CATQETGREDYGYTF
TRBV5-1	TRBJ2-3	few	TRBD2	TGCGCCAGCAGCCGGACTAGCGGGAGTAGCGGCACAGATACGCAGTATTTT	CASSRTSGSSGTDTQYF
TRBV12-3/TRBV12-4	TRBJ1-1	-	TRBD1	TGTGCCAGCAGTAGAGGACAGGGGGCGATCACTGAAGCTTTCTTT	CASSRGQGAITEAFF
TRBV3-1	TRBJ2-1	-	-	TGTGCCAGCAGTGCGCCGACTGCAGCCTACAATGAGCAGTTCTTC	CASSAPTAAYNEQFF
TRBV5-1	TRBJ2-1	few	-	TGCGCCAGCAGCTCCGATGGACTCAACTACAATGAGCAGTTCTTC	CASSSDGLNYNEQFF
TRBV7-2	TRBJ2-7	many	TRBD2	TGTGCCAGCAGTTTGAGGACTAGCGGGGGTACGGGGCAGTACTTC	CASSLRTSGGTGQYF
TRBV18	TRBJ1-5	-	-	TGTGCCAGCTCACCAACTTATAATAGCAATCAGCCCCAGCATTTT	CASSPTYNSNQPQHF
TRBV20-1	TRBJ2-1	few	-	TGCAGTGCCACCCACTATAGCTCCTACAATGAGCAGTTCTTC	CSATHYSSYNEQFF
TRBV13	TRBJ1-4	few	TRBD1	TGTGCCAGCAGCGCGCGGACAGGGTTGAATGAAAAACTGTTTTTT	CASSARTGLNEKLFF
TRBV20-1	TRBJ2-3	few	TRBD2	TGCAGTGCTAGAGTTACTAGCGGCGGGCAGTATTTT	CSARVTSGGQYF